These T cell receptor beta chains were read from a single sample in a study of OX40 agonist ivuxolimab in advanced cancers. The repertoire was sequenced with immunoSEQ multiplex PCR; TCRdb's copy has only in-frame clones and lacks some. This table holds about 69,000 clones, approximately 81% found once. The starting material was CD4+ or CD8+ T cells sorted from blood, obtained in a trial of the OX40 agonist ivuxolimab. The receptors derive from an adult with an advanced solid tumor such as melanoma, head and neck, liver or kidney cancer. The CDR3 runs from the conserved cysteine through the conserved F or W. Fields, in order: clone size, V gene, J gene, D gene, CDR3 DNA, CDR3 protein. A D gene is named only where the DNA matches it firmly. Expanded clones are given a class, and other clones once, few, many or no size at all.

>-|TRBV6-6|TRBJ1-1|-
TGTGCCAGCAGTTACTCGGCAGGGGCCACTGAAGCTTTCTTT
CASSYSAGATEAFF
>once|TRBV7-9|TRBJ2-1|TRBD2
TGTGCCAGCAGCTTTTCTCTACGGGAGGGCTCCTACAATGAGCAGTTCTTC
CASSFSLREGSYNEQFF
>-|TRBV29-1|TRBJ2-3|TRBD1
TGCAGCGCCCTGGACAGGGCGTTCACAGATACGCAGTATTTT
CSALDRAFTDTQYF
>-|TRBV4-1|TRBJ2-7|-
TGCGCCAGCAGCCAAGAGGGAGGGGGCCTCTCCTACGAGCAGTACTTC
CASSQEGGGLSYEQYF
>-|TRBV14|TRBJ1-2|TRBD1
TGTGCCAGCAGTCACAAACCAACGGACAGGGCCATCTATGGCTACACCTTC
CASSHKPTDRAIYGYTF
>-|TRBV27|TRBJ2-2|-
TGTGCCAGTTCCAAGGGGGTCGGGGAGCTGTTTTTT
CASSKGVGELFF
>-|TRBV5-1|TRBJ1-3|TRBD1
TGCGCCAGCAGCTTGGAGGGGGCGAAAAACACCATATATTTT
CASSLEGAKNTIYF
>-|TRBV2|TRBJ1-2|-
TGTGCCAGCAGCCCTGGGCAGTTGATAAACTATGGCTACACCTTC
CASSPGQLINYGYTF
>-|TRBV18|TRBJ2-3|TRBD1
TGTGCCAGCTCAGCCGGGACAGGGAACGCAGATACGCAGTATTTT
CASSAGTGNADTQYF
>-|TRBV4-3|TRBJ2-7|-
TGCGCCAGCAGCCAAGGGGCCCTCGGGGAATACGAGCAGTACTTC
CASSQGALGEYEQYF
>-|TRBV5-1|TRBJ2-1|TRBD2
TGCGCCAGCAGCCGTGGACTAGCGGGAATATACAATGAGCAGTTCTTC
CASSRGLAGIYNEQFF
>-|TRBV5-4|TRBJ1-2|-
TGTGCCAGCAGCCTGGACTCTTACTCTGCCTATGGCTACACCTTC
CASSLDSYSAYGYTF
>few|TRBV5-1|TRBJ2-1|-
TGCGCCAGCACTAAGACCCCCACTAGCCAAGTCTCCTACAATGAGCAGTTCTTC
CASTKTPTSQVSYNEQFF
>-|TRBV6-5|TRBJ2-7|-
TGTGCCAGCAGTCGAGACAGAAGCGAGCAGTACTTC
CASSRDRSEQYF
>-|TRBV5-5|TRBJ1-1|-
TGTGCCAGCAGCCCACAGGGCACTGAAGCTTTCTTT
CASSPQGTEAFF
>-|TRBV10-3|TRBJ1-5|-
TGTGCCATCAGTGATTGGGGGCAGGGTCAGCCCCAGCATTTT
CAISDWGQGQPQHF
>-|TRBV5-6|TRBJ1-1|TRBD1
TGTGCCAGCAGCTACTTCTGGGACAGGGGAGGGACTGAAGCTTTCTTT
CASSYFWDRGGTEAFF
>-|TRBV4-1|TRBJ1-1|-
TGCGCCAGCAGCCAAGCAAGCAGAGGATGGCCTGAAGCTTTCTTT
CASSQASRGWPEAFF
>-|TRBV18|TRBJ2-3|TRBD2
TGTGCCAGCTCACGGACGGGGGGGAGCGCAGATACGCAGTATTTT
CASSRTGGSADTQYF
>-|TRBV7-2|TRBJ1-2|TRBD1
TGTGCCAGCAGCTTAGTGGGGACAGGGTCGGGCGGCTACACCTTC
CASSLVGTGSGGYTF
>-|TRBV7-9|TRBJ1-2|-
TGTGCCAGCAGCAACTGGGTCGTAGAGGGGGACTATGGCTACACCTTC
CASSNWVVEGDYGYTF
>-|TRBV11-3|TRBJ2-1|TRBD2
TGTGCCAGCAGCTCAGGAGGGACTAGCGTTTACAATGAGCAGTTCTTC
CASSSGGTSVYNEQFF
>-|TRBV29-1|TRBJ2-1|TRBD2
TGCAGCGTTGAGGGCGGGAGGGATTACAATGAGCAGTTCTTC
CSVEGGRDYNEQFF
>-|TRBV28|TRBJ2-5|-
TGTGCCAGCAGCTTAGCCCCATCCCTGCAGTACTTC
CASSLAPSLQYF
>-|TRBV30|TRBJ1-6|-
TGTGCCTGGAGTGCCCGGGACAATAATTCACCCCTCCACTTT
CAWSARDNNSPLHF
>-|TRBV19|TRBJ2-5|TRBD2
TGTGCCAGTACTCCGGGATCACTAGCGAGGGAGCAGTACTTC
CASTPGSLAREQYF
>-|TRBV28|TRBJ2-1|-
TGTGCCAGCAGTCGGACTCCGAACAATGAGCAGTTCTTC
CASSRTPNNEQFF
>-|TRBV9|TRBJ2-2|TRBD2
TGTGCCAGCAGCGTAAGGACTAGCAGGAACACCGGGGAGCTGTTTTTT
CASSVRTSRNTGELFF
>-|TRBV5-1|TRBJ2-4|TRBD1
TGCGCCAGCAGCTTCCACCCGGGACAGGGGTGGAACATTCAGTACTTC
CASSFHPGQGWNIQYF
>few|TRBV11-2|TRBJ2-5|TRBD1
TGTGCCAGCAGCTCCTACAGGACGGACAGGGGGAGGGAGACCCAGTACTTC
CASSSYRTDRGRETQYF
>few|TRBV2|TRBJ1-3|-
TGTGCCAGCAGTGAAGGTGCAGGGTCCGGACATTTT
CASSEGAGSGHF